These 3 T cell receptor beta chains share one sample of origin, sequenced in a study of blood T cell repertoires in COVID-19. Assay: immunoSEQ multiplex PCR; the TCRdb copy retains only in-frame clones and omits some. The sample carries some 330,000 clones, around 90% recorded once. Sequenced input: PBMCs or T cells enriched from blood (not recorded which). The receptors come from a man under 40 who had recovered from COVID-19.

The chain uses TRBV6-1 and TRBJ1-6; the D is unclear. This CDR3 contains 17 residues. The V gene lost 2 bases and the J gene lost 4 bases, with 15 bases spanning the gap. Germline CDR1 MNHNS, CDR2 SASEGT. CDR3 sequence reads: CASSERGRGMYNSPLHF. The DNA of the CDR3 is TGTGCCAGCAGTGAAAGAGGGAGAGGGATGTATAATTCACCCCTCCACTTT.

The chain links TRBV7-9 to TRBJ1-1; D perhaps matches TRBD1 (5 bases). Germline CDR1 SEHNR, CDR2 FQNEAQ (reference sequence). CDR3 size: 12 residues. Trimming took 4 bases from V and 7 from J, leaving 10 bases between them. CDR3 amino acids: CASSWGEGEAFF. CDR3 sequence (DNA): TGTGCCAGCAGCTGGGGGGAGGGTGAAGCTTTCTTT. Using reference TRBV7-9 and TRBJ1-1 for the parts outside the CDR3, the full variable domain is DTGVSQNPRHKITKRGQNVTFRCDPISEHNRLYWYRQTLGQGPEFLTYFQNEAQLEKSRLLSDRFSAERPKGSFSTLEIQRTEQGDSAMYLCASSWGEGEAFFGQGTRLTVV.

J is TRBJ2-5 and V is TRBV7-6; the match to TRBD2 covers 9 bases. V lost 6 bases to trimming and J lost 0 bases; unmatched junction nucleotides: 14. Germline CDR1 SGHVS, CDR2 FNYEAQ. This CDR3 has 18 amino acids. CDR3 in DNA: TGTGCCAGCAGGAAGACTAGCGGAGAAGATTGGTACCAAGAGACCCAGTACTTC. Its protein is CASRKTSGEDWYQETQYF.